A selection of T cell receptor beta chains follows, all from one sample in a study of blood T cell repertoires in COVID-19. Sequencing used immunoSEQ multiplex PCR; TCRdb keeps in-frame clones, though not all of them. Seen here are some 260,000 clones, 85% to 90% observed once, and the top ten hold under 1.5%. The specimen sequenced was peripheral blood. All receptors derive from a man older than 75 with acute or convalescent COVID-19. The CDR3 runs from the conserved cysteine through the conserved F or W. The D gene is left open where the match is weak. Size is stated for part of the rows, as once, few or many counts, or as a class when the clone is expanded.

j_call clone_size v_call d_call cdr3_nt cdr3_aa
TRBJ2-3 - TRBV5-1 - TGCGCCAGCAATCCCATTACAGATACGCAGTATTTT CASNPITDTQYF
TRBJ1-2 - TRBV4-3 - TGCGCCAGCAGCCAGGACTTGCAGGGGACGGGCTATGGCTACACCTTC CASSQDLQGTGYGYTF
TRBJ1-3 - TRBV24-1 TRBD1 TGTGCCACCAGTGATCACCGGGACAGGGGGGAGACTGGAAACACCATATATTTT CATSDHRDRGETGNTIYF
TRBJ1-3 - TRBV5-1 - TGCGCCAGCAGCTCTTTACCCCAGGGTCCCAGTTCTGGAAACACCATATATTTT CASSSLPQGPSSGNTIYF
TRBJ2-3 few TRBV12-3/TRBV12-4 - TGTGCCAGCAGCCAGAGCACAGATACGCAGTATTTT CASSQSTDTQYF
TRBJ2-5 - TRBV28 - TGTGCCAGCACCGGACAGATCCAAGAGACCCAGTACTTC CASTGQIQETQYF
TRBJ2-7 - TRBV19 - TGTGCCAGTAGTACCCCGGGGTTGGCCTACGAGCAGTACTTC CASSTPGLAYEQYF
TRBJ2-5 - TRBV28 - TGTGCCAGCAGTTTAATATTCCAAGAGACCCAGTACTTC CASSLIFQETQYF
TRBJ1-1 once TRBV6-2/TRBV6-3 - TGTGCCAGCAGTTACCCTCGGACAGAAGTTGATGAAGCTTTCTTT CASSYPRTEVDEAFF
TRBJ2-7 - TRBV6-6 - TGTGCCAGCAGTGGCGGTTTGGAGAGTTCCTACGAGCAGTACTTC CASSGGLESSYEQYF
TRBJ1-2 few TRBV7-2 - TGTGCCAGCAGCTTAGCCCCAGACAGCTACTATGGCTACACCTTC CASSLAPDSYYGYTF
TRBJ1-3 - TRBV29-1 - TGCAGCGTTGCCGCGGGCTCTGGAAACACCATATATTTT CSVAAGSGNTIYF
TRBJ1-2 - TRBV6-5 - TGTGCCAGCAGTTACGGGGGGAGAAGTTTGGATGGCTACACCTTC CASSYGGRSLDGYTF
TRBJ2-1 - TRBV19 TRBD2 TGTGCCAGTAGTCCGTCCCGGACTAGCGGGAGTGATGAGCAGTTCTTC CASSPSRTSGSDEQFF
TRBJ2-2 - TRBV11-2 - TGTGCCAGCAGCTTAGGTGCTAGAGCGAACACCGGGGAGCTGTTTTTT CASSLGARANTGELFF
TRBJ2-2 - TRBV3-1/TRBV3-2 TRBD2 TGTGCCAGCAGCCCCGGGGCGGGAGCGAACACCGGGGAGCTGTTTTTT CASSPGAGANTGELFF
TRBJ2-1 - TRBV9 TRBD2 TGTGCCAGCAGCGTAGAACTGGGAGGGCGCGACAATGAGCAGTTCTTC CASSVELGGRDNEQFF
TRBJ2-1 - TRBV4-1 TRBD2 TGCGCCAGCAGCCAACCTTCGGGGGGGAACTACAATGAGCAGTTCTTC CASSQPSGGNYNEQFF
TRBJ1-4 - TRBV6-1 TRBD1 TGTGCCAGCACCTGGGACAGGGGACTTGAAAAACTGTTTTTT CASTWDRGLEKLFF
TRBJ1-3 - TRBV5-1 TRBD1 TGCGCCAGCAGCCAAATGACAGGGGGCAGAAACACCATATATTTT CASSQMTGGRNTIYF
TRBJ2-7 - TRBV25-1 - TGTGCCAGCAGTGGATCGGCGGGCAGCTACGAGCAGTACTTC CASSGSAGSYEQYF
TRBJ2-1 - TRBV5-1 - TGCGCCAGCAGCTTACAGGGAAGTGAGCAGTTCTTC CASSLQGSEQFF
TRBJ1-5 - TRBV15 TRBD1 TGTGCCACCAGCAGAGGGACAGGGGGTAGCAATCAGCCCCAGCATTTT CATSRGTGGSNQPQHF
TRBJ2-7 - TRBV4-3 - TGCGCCAGCAGTCAAAGGGAGCGTTTGGGCGAGCAGTACTTC CASSQRERLGEQYF